Each of the 20 T cell receptor beta chains below was sequenced from the same sample in a study of beta chain features in type 1 diabetes. The study reverse transcribed the entire isolated RNA, so it sequenced expressed TCRB transcripts. Sequencing used immunoSEQ multiplex PCR; TCRdb keeps in-frame clones, though not all of them. The profile shows 620,000 or so clones, 15% to 19% of them singletons. Sequenced input: naive CD4+ T cells from blood. Receptors originate from a man aged 18 to 29 in good health.

V gene TRBV27 combines with J gene TRBJ2-7, with 12 bases matching TRBD2. The CDR3 runs 18 residues. V shed 4 bases and J 9 bases; nucleotides not matched to a gene: 19. Germline V gene sequence: CDR1 MNHEY, CDR2 SMNVEV (reference sequence). The CDR3 sequence: CASSSPTSGRPPYERQYF. DNA for the CDR3: TGTGCCAGCAGTTCACCGACTAGCGGGAGACCCCCCTACGAGCGGCAGTACTTC.

CDR3 sequence (DNA): TGCGCCAGCAGCCAAGGGGGCAGGGGGCTGACGGAGGAGCAGTACTTC. Amino acids: CASSQGGRGLTEEQYF. The chain uses TRBV4-1 and TRBJ2-7; TRBD1 agrees at 8 bases. V lost 1 base to trimming and J lost 7 bases; unmatched junction nucleotides: 12. This CDR3 is 16 amino acids long. Germline values: CDR1 MGHRA, CDR2 YSYEKL.

This clone has a handful of counts. The chain carries TRBV7-9 and TRBJ1-2; D is ambiguous. Germline values: CDR1 SEHNR, CDR2 FQNEAQ (reference sequence). The V end lost 1 base, the J end lost 8 bases, and 20 bases lay between the germline ends. CDR3 length: 16 residues. The CDR3 DNA reads TGTGCCAGCAGCTTAGGGCAGGTGGCCTCCGAGAGGGGCTACACCTTC. This encodes CASSLGQVASERGYTF.

This clone was recorded a few times. The rearrangement uses TRBV5-4 and TRBJ1-2, with 10 bases matching TRBD1. Germline lookup yields CDR1 SGHNT and CDR2 YYREEE (reference sequence). The CDR3 has 14 amino acids. Trimming cost V 4 bases and J 5 bases; bases outside gene matches: 5. CDR3: CASSLGQGRYGYTF. CDR3 in DNA: TGTGCCAGCAGCCTGGGACAGGGGCGGTATGGCTACACCTTC.

V and J are TRBV5-4 and TRBJ2-1, with 7 bases identical to TRBD1. CDR1 SGHNT and CDR2 YYREEE come from the germline V gene (reference sequence). V was clipped by 0 bases and J by 5 bases; unmatched bases: 5. CDR3 length: 15 amino acids. The CDR3 nucleotides are TGTGCCAGCAGCTTGGGCTCCAGGGGGAACAATGAGCAGTTCTTC. It translates to CASSLGSRGNNEQFF.

The chain uses TRBV27 and TRBJ2-6; D remains ambiguous. The V end lost 7 bases, the J end lost 4 bases, and 8 bases lay between the germline ends. Germline-derived CDR1 and CDR2 are MNHEY and SMNVEV (reference sequence). The CDR3 runs 13 residues. CDR3 nucleotide sequence: TGTGCCAGCACAACGTGGGGGGCCAACGTCCTGACTTTC. The encoded protein is CASTTWGANVLTF.

The CDR3 region is CASSRTGTDTQYF. CDR3 bases: TGTGCCAGCAGCCGAACAGGGACAGATACGCAGTATTTT. The V call is TRBV5-4, the J call TRBJ2-3; weak D call: TRBD1 (6 bases). In germline, CDR1 is SGHNT, CDR2 YYREEE (reference sequence). V lost 4 bases to trimming and J lost 3 bases, with 9 bases between them. The length of the CDR3 is 13 residues.

This chain connects TRBV7-9 to TRBJ2-3, with 9 bases matching TRBD2. Unmatched junction bases numbered 12, after V lost 1 base and J lost 1 base. CDR1 is SEHNR and CDR2 is FQNEAQ in the germline V gene (reference sequence). The CDR3 contains 19 residues. The CDR3 nucleotides are TGTGCCAGCAGCTTAGGACGTAGCGGGAGTATCTCTGGCACAGATACGCAGTATTTT. Its translation: CASSLGRSGSISGTDTQYF.

This clone has a count of ten or more. The chain employs TRBV7-9 and TRBJ2-1, with D unclear. Germline CDR1 is SEHNR and CDR2 is FQNEAQ (reference sequence). Trimming left V 1 base short and J 8 bases short, with 3 bases between. The CDR3 has 11 residues. The CDR3 sequence: CASSLEDEQFF. The CDR3 DNA is TGTGCCAGCAGCTTAGAGGATGAGCAGTTCTTC.

V usage is TRBV19 and J usage is TRBJ2-3; TRBD2 matches at 7 bases. The length of the CDR3 is 18 residues. V lost 10 bases, J lost 0 bases, and 19 bases stayed unmatched. The V gene's germline CDR1 is LNHDA and CDR2 SQIVND (reference sequence). The CDR3 DNA reads TGTGCCACTCGACCCGGTAGCGGGCGCCCACTAAGCACAGATACGCAGTATTTT. Translating gives CATRPGSGRPLSTDTQYF.

This clone has more than one count but fewer than ten. A read error may account for a junction end that differs from germline. This chain links TRBV7-7 with TRBJ2-5, with D unclear. This CDR3 spans 13 amino acids. Germline V gene data show CDR1 as SSHAT and CDR2 as FNYEAQ (reference sequence). CDR3 in DNA: TGTGCTAGCAGCTTAGGATTGCGGGAGACCCAGTACTTC. Protein sequence: CASSLGLRETQYF.

This clone was counted once. The chain couples TRBV7-6 to TRBJ1-2; D call uncertain. The CDR3 is 14 amino acids. The V end lost 5 bases, the J end lost 4 bases, and 14 bases lay between the germline ends. The germline V gene has CDR1 SGHVS and CDR2 FNYEAQ. The CDR3: CASSPSLVPYGYTF. CDR3 DNA: TGTGCCAGCAGCCCCTCTTTGGTCCCCTATGGCTACACCTTC.

The rearrangement uses TRBV7-2 and TRBJ1-1; D possibly corresponds to TRBD1 (5 bases). The CDR3 has 13 residues. CDR1 and CDR2 (germline): SGHTA, FQGNSA. Trimming took 5 bases from V and 4 from J, leaving 11 bases between them. The chain's CDR3 is CASSLRDGTEAFF. CDR3 sequence (DNA): TGTGCCAGCAGCCTCCGGGACGGCACTGAAGCTTTCTTT.

This chain joins TRBV21-1 and TRBJ2-7; whether TRBD2, the table's D call, matches the DNA was not checked. TRBV21-1 is a documented pseudogene. The CDR3 length is 17 residues. DNA for the CDR3: TGTGCCAGCAGCAAAGGGGGACTAGCGGGAGGGCCCTACGAGCAGTACTTC. Amino acid sequence: CASSKGGLAGGPYEQYF.

This clone was picked up a small number of times. The V and J genes are TRBV5-1 and TRBJ2-2, with D maybe TRBD2 (5 bases). V lost 2 bases and J 4 bases, leaving 12 bases between the germline ends. Germline values: CDR1 SGHRS, CDR2 YFSETQ. CDR3 length: 15 residues. The CDR3: CASSLGLSSTGELFF. The CDR3 DNA reads as TGCGCCAGCAGCTTAGGACTTTCGAGCACCGGGGAGCTGTTTTTT.

This clone was found a few times. The chain employs TRBV9 and TRBJ2-7; TRBD1 matches 9 bases. Germline trimming cut 0 bases from V and 6 bases from J; bases unmatched to any gene: 10. This CDR3 is built from 16 residues. CDR1 and CDR2 from the germline V gene are SGDLS and YYNGEE. The CDR3 spells CASSVGFLGQGGEQYF. DNA of the CDR3: TGTGCCAGCAGCGTAGGGTTTCTGGGACAGGGCGGCGAGCAGTACTTC. Looking up the rest from reference TRBV9 and TRBJ2-7 gives the full variable domain: DSGVTQTPKHLITATGQRVTLRCSPRSGDLSVYWYQQSLDQGLQFLIQYYNGEERAKGNILERFSAQQFPDLHSELNLSSLELGDSALYFCASSVGFLGQGGEQYFGPGTRLTVT.

The table lists this clone with a few counts. CDR3 region: CASSNVRNYGYTF. For the CDR3, the DNA is TGTGCCAGCAGCAATGTCAGGAACTATGGCTACACCTTC. The genes are TRBV11-2 and TRBJ1-2; D gene ambiguous. This CDR3 is built from 13 residues. Germline-derived CDR1 and CDR2 are SGHAT and FQNNGV. The V gene lost 5 bases and the J gene lost 2 bases, with 9 bases spanning the gap.

The rearrangement joins TRBV28 to TRBJ2-5; D remains unclear. This CDR3 has 13 amino acids. The germline CDR1 and CDR2 sequences are MDHEN and SYDVKM. V was clipped by 2 bases and J by 4 bases, with 8 bases between them. The CDR3 region is CASSLPSRETQYF. For the CDR3, the DNA is TGTGCCAGCAGTTTACCAAGCCGAGAGACCCAGTACTTC. Together with reference TRBV28 and TRBJ2-5, the CDR3 gives the full variable domain: DVKVTQSSRYLVKRTGEKVFLECVQDMDHENMFWYRQDPGLGLRLIYFSYDVKMKEKGDIPEGYSVSREKKERFSLILESASTNQTSMYLCASSLPSRETQYFGPGTRLLVL.

The rearrangement uses TRBV10-3 and TRBJ2-2; 7 bases line up with TRBD2. Trimming took 4 bases from V and 7 from J; bases not matched to a gene: 9. CDR3 length: 15 residues. Germline V gene lookup returns CDR1 ENHRY and CDR2 SYGVKD. The CDR3 protein is CAISVLAGDGGELFF. For the CDR3, the DNA is TGTGCCATCAGTGTTCTCGCGGGGGATGGCGGGGAGCTGTTTTTT.

About this clone itself: The same CDR3 also results from other DNA sequences found in this sample. The chain is built from TRBV9 and TRBJ2-3; D is unresolved. The germline V and J ends were trimmed by 0 bases and 5 bases, with 1 base remaining between them. CDR3 length: 11 residues. CDR1 is SGDLS and CDR2 is YYNGEE in the germline V gene. The CDR3 region has the DNA TGTGCCAGCAGCGTAGGAGATACGCAGTATTTT. Protein sequence: CASSVGDTQYF.